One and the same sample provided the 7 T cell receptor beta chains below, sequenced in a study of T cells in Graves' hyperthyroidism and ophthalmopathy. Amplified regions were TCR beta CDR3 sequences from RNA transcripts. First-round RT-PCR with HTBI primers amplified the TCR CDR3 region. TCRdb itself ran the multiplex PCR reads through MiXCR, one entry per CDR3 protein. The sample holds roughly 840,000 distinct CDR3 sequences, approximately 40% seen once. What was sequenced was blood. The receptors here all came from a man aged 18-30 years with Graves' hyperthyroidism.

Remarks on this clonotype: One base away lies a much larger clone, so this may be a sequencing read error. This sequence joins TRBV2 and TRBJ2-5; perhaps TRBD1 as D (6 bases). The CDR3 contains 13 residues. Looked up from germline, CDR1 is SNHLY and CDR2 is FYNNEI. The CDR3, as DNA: TGTGCCGGCAGGGGCACGCTCCAAGAGACCCAGTACTTC. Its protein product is CAGRGTLQETQYF.

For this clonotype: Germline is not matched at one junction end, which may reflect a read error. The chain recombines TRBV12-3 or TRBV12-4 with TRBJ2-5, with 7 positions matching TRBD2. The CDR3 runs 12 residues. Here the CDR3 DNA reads TGTGCCAGCAGATCGACTAGCCGGGGGGAGGACTTC. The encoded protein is CASRSTSRGEDF.

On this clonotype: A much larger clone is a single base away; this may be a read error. CDR3 sequence: CAGSPDRGRSPLHF. CDR3 nucleotides: TGTGCCGGTAGTCCCGACAGGGGGAGATCACCCCTCCACTTT. The rearrangement joins TRBV19 to TRBJ1-6, with 9 nucleotides matching TRBD1. In germline, CDR1 is LNHDA, CDR2 SQIVND (reference sequence). This CDR3 has 14 residues.

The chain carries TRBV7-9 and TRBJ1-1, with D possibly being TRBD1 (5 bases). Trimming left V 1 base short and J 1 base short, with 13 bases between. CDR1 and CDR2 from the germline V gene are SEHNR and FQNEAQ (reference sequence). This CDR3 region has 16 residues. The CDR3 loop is CASSLGQGLGNTEAFF. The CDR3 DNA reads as TGTGCCAGCAGCTTAGGCCAGGGACTGGGGAACACTGAAGCTTTCTTT.

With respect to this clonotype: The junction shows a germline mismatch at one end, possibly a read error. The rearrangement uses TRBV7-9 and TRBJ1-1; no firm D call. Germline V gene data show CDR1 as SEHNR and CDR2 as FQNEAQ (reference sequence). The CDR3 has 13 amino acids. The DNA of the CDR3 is TGCGCCAGCAGCCAAGATAGGTGGGATGAAGCTTTCTTT. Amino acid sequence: CASSQDRWDEAFF.

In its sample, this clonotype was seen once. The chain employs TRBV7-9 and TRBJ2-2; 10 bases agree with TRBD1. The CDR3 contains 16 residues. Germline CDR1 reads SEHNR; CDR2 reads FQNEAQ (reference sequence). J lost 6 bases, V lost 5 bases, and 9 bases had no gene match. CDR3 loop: CASSPWTGGMAGELFF. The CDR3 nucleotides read TGTGCCAGCAGCCCCTGGACAGGGGGTATGGCCGGGGAGCTGTTTTTT.

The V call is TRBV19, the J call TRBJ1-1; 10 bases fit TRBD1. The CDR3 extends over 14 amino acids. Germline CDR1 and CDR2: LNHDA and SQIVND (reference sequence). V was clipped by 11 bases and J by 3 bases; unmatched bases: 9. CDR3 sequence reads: CAHMGQGFDTEAFF. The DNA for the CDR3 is TGTGCCCACATGGGACAGGGGTTTGACACTGAAGCTTTCTTT.